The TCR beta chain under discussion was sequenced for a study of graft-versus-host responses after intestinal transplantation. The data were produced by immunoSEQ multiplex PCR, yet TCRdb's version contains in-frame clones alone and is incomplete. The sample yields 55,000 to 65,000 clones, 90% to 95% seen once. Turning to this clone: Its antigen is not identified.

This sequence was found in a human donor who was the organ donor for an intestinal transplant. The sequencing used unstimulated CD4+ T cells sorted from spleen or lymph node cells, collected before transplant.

CDR3 coding DNA: TGTGCCAGCAGCCAAGATAACCAGGGGGGCGGCTACACCTTC. The encoded protein is CASSQDNQGGGYTF. The chain has TRBV4-2 and TRBJ1-2; 7 nucleotides line up with TRBD1. Germline CDR1 is LGHNA and CDR2 is YNFKEQ. Losses at the gene ends were 0 bases for V and 8 bases for J; bases not matched to a gene: 6. CDR3 length: 14 amino acids.